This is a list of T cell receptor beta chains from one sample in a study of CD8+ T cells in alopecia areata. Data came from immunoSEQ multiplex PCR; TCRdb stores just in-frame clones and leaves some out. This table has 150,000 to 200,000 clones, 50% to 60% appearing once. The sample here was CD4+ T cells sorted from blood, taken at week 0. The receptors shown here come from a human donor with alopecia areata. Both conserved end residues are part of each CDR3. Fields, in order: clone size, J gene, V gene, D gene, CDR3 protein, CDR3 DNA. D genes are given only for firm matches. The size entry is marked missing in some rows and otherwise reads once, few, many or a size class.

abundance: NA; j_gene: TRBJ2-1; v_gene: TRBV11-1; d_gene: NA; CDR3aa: CASSSNNEQFF; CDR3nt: TGTGCCAGCAGCTCCAACAATGAGCAGTTCTTC
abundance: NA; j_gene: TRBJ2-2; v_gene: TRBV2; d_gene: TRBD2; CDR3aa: CASIKGLAGSTGELFF; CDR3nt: TGTGCCAGCATCAAAGGGCTAGCGGGGAGCACCGGGGAGCTGTTTTTT
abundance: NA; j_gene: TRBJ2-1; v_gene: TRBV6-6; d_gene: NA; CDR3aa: CASSYSSGRTYNEQFF; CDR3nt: TGTGCCAGCAGTTACTCGTCGGGGCGAACCTACAATGAGCAGTTCTTC
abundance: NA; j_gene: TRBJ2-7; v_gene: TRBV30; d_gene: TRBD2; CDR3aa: CAWRPVSSGGPYEQYF; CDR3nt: TGTGCCTGGAGGCCGGTATCTAGCGGGGGCCCCTACGAGCAGTACTTC
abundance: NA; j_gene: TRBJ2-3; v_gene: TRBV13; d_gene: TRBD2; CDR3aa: CASSLGPSGGTDTQYF; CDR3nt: TGTGCCAGCAGCTTAGGTCCTAGCGGGGGCACAGATACGCAGTATTTT
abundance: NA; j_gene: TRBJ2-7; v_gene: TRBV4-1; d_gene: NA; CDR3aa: CASSQATLASSSYEQYF; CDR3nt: TGCGCCAGCAGCCAAGCCACCCTAGCGTCGAGCTCCTACGAGCAGTACTTC
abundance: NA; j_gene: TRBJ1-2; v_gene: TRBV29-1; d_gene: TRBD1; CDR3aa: CSVAPQGTFDGYTF; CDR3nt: TGCAGCGTAGCACCACAGGGGACATTTGATGGCTACACCTTC
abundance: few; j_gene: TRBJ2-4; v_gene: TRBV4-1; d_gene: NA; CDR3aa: CASSQVAGAEAKNIQYF; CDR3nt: TGCGCCAGCAGCCAAGTAGCTGGGGCTGAAGCCAAAAACATTCAGTACTTC
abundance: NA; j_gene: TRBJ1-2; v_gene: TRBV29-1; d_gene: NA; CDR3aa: CSGSVQASDYGYTF; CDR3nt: TGCAGCGGGTCTGTACAGGCGTCGGACTATGGCTACACCTTC
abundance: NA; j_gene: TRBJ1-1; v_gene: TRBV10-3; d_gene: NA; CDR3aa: CAISAAGTYGTEAFF; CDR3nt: TGTGCCATCAGTGCAGCAGGCACCTATGGGACTGAAGCTTTCTTT
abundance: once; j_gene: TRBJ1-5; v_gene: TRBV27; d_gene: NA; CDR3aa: CASSPEGGWRQPQHF; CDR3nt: TGTGCCAGCAGTCCCGAGGGGGGCTGGCGGCAGCCCCAGCATTTT
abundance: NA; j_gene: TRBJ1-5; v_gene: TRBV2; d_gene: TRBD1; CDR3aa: CASSGQGDQPQHF; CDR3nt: TGTGCCAGCAGCGGACAGGGGGATCAGCCCCAGCATTTT
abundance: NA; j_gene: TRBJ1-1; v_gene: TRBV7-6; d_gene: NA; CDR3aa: CASSLAGMNTEAFF; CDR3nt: TGTGCCAGCAGCTTAGCTGGGATGAACACTGAAGCTTTCTTT
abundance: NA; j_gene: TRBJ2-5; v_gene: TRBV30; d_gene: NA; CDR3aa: CAWSARARSGETQYF; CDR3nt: TGTGCCTGGAGTGCCCGGGCTAGGAGTGGGGAGACCCAGTACTTC
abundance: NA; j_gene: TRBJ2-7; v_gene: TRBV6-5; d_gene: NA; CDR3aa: CASSYAARQYF; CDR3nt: TGTGCCAGCAGTTACGCGGCCCGTCAGTACTTC
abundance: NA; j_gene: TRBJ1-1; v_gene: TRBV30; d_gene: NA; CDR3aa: CAWSLAGNTEAFF; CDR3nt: TGTGCCTGGAGTTTGGCAGGGAACACTGAAGCTTTCTTT
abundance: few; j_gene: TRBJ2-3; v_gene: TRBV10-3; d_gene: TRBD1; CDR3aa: CAISESGQGTDTQYF; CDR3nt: TGTGCCATCAGTGAATCCGGACAGGGAACAGATACGCAGTATTTT
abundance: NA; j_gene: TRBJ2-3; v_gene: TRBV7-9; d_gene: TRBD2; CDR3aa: CASSPLAGGPATDTQYF; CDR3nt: TGTGCCAGCAGCCCACTAGCGGGGGGGCCTGCGACAGATACGCAGTATTTT
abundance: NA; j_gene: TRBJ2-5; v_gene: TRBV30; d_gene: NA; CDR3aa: CARSLGGGLQETQYF; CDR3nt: TGTGCCCGGTCCCTCGGTGGGGGACTCCAAGAGACCCAGTACTTC
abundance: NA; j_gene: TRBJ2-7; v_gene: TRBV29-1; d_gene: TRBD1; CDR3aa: CSVAYRGRPTYEQYF; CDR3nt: TGCAGCGTTGCCTACAGGGGGCGCCCCACCTACGAGCAGTACTTC